Each of the 28 T cell receptor beta chains below was sequenced from the same sample in a study of identifying expanded T cells in peripheral blood. Method: immunoSEQ multiplex PCR; TCRdb's copy keeps in-frame clones and lacks some. The table records around 63,000 clones, roughly 86% of them present only once. Sequencing was carried out using blood. The receptor source for this set is a person aged 18 to 69 in good health.

V and J are TRBV5-1 and TRBJ1-2; TRBD1 might be the D (5 bases). Trimming stripped 5 bases from V and 1 base from J, with 18 bases between. Germline values: CDR1 SGHRS, CDR2 YFSETQ. CDR3 length: 16 amino acids. The CDR3 protein is CASSSTGTTVNYGYTF. The DNA of the CDR3 is TGCGCCAGCAGTTCGACCGGGACGACAGTTAACTATGGCTACACCTTC.

The rearrangement joins TRBV9 to TRBJ1-3; D is ambiguous. Trimming pared 2 bases from V and 2 bases from J, leaving 11 bases between. In germline, CDR1 is SGDLS, CDR2 YYNGEE. This CDR3 is 15 amino acids long. The CDR3 sequence: CASSVSTVPGNTIYF. CDR3 nucleotide sequence: TGTGCCAGCAGCGTTTCCACGGTTCCTGGAAACACCATATATTTT.

V gene TRBV13 combines with J gene TRBJ1-4; 10 bases match TRBD1. CDR1 is PRHDT, CDR2 FYEKMQ, per germline (reference sequence). V trimming: 6 bases; J trimming: 5 bases; junction bases outside the gene matches: 12. CDR3 length equals 17 residues. The CDR3 DNA sequence: TGTGCCAGCAGTTTTTTCTCCGGGGGACAGGGGAATGAAAAACTGTTTTTT. Translating it yields CASSFFSGGQGNEKLFF.

This chain uses TRBV18 with TRBJ2-7; D remains ambiguous. Germline V lookup: CDR1 KGHSH, CDR2 LQKENI. The CDR3 contains 14 residues. Trimming took off 6 bases at V and 0 bases at J, with 12 bases between the two ends. The CDR3 DNA reads as TGTGCCAGCTCCCTGGATGGATCCTCCTACGAGCAGTACTTC. Encoded protein: CASSLDGSSYEQYF.

This chain joins TRBV27 and TRBJ2-7; D may be TRBD1 or TRBD2 (5 bases each). This CDR3 is 14 amino acids long. Trimming removed 3 bases at V and 4 bases at J, with 13 bases between. CDR1 MNHEY and CDR2 SMNVEV come from the germline V gene (reference sequence). The CDR3 sequence: CASSFEGPSYEQYF. DNA for the CDR3: TGTGCCAGCAGTTTTGAGGGGCCCTCGTACGAGCAGTACTTC.

The table lists this clone with a count of one. The CDR3: CASSLGMGVNLAKNIQYF. The CDR3 nucleotides are TGTGCCAGCAGCTTAGGGATGGGGGTCAATCTAGCCAAAAACATTCAGTACTTC. This chain uses TRBV7-9 with TRBJ2-4; the D gene could be TRBD1 or TRBD2 (5 bases each). V was cut by 1 base and J by 0 bases, with 16 bases left in between. The CDR3 runs 18 residues. Germline-derived CDR1 and CDR2 are SEHNR and FQNEAQ (reference sequence).

CDR3 DNA: TGTGCCAGCAGGGGGCCAGGGGCCTATGGCTACACCTTC. Its translation: CASRGPGAYGYTF. V gene TRBV6-5 combines with J gene TRBJ1-2; possible D gene TRBD1, 6 bases. The CDR3 is 13 amino acids. Germline assignment: CDR1 MNHEY and CDR2 SVGAGI. V was cut by 6 bases and J by 4 bases, with 12 bases left in between.

The rearrangement uses TRBV7-9 and TRBJ2-7; D gene ambiguous. V lost 5 bases and J 4 bases, leaving 9 bases between the germline ends. The CDR3 spans 12 residues. Germline V gene lookup returns CDR1 SEHNR and CDR2 FQNEAQ (reference sequence). CDR3 nucleotides: TGTGCCAGCAGCCCGAGATCGTACGAGCAGTACTTC. As protein: CASSPRSYEQYF.

CDR3 DNA: TGCGCCAGCAGCTTGGCCCAGGCAGGCATCTATGGCTACACCTTC. Amino acid sequence: CASSLAQAGIYGYTF. This rearrangement joins TRBV5-1 to TRBJ1-2; D is uncertain. Germline-derived CDR1 and CDR2 are SGHRS and YFSETQ. Deletions cut 0 bases from V and 4 bases from J, with 13 bases between. CDR3 length: 15 amino acids.

This clone was detected once. The genes are TRBV9 and TRBJ2-3; D gene ambiguous. Looked up from germline, CDR1 is SGDLS and CDR2 is YYNGEE. The CDR3 is 14 amino acids. Trimming took 4 bases from V and 0 from J, leaving 9 bases between them. The CDR3 nucleotides read TGTGCCAGCAGCCCCGGGCACAGCACAGATACGCAGTATTTT. This gives the protein CASSPGHSTDTQYF.

The CDR3, as DNA: TGTGCCAGCAGCCCCCAAGGGCGTGGGCTGTTTTTT. Protein sequence: CASSPQGRGLFF. The chain joins TRBV7-9 to TRBJ1-4; D is unresolved. The CDR3 loop spans 12 amino acids. The germline gives CDR1 SEHNR, CDR2 FQNEAQ (reference sequence). V lost 5 bases and J lost 14, with 15 bases in between.

The rearrangement joins TRBV30 to TRBJ1-2; unclear D gene. Trimming stripped 0 bases from V and 5 bases from J, with 7 bases between. CDR3 length: 12 amino acids. Germline V lookup: CDR1 GTSNPN, CDR2 SVGIG (reference sequence). This chain's CDR3 is CAWSVTEYGYTF. In DNA, the CDR3 is TGTGCCTGGAGTGTAACAGAGTATGGCTACACCTTC.

J is TRBJ2-7 and V is TRBV7-9; D remains ambiguous. Germline lookup yields CDR1 SEHNR and CDR2 FQNEAQ (reference sequence). The CDR3 is 11 amino acids. V was clipped by 0 bases and J by 6 bases, with 3 bases between them. The DNA for the CDR3 is TGTGCCAGCAGCTTAGCCACCGAGCAGTACTTC. As protein: CASSLATEQYF.

In its sample, this clone was seen a few times. The V gene is TRBV30, the J gene TRBJ1-5, with a possible D match to TRBD1 (5 bases). Trimming left V 3 bases short and J 3 bases short, with 9 bases between. The length of the CDR3 is 13 residues. Germline V gene data show CDR1 as GTSNPN and CDR2 as SVGIG (reference sequence). The CDR3 DNA follows: TGTGCCTGGAGGGACAACATCAATCAGCCCCAGCATTTT. Translation gives CAWRDNINQPQHF.

The rearrangement uses TRBV28 and TRBJ2-7; D is possibly TRBD1 (5 bases). The germline gives CDR1 MDHEN, CDR2 SYDVKM. Trimming shortened V by 2 bases and J by 4 bases, and 15 bases separated the two germline ends. This CDR3 spans 15 amino acids. The CDR3 coding sequence is TGTGCCAGCAGTTTAGCCCCGAGACAGCTATACGAGCAGTACTTC. It is translated as CASSLAPRQLYEQYF.

The V and J genes are TRBV4-3 and TRBJ1-5; no clear D gene. The CDR3 totals 15 residues. CDR1 is LGHNA and CDR2 is YSLEER in the germline V gene. Trimming removed 0 bases from V and 3 bases from J, with 9 bases in between. The CDR3 sequence is CASSQEGRTNQPQHF. CDR3 coding DNA: TGCGCCAGCAGCCAAGAGGGGAGGACCAATCAGCCCCAGCATTTT.

The genes are TRBV6-5 and TRBJ2-1; 7 bases fit TRBD2. Germline V lookup: CDR1 MNHEY, CDR2 SVGAGI. After removal of 6 bases from V and 3 bases from J, the junction contained 2 bases not matched to a gene. The CDR3 has 13 residues. DNA of the CDR3: TGTGCCAGCAGGGCTAGCGGCTACAATGAGCAGTTCTTC. Amino acid sequence: CASRASGYNEQFF.

This clone has a single count. V and J are TRBV7-2 and TRBJ2-7; unclear D gene. With 1 base removed from V and 3 bases from J, the gap between germline ends came to 10 bases. This CDR3 comprises 14 residues. Germline V gene data show CDR1 as SGHTA and CDR2 as FQGNSA. The CDR3 region is CASSLDSADYEQYF. DNA for the CDR3: TGTGCCAGCAGCTTAGACAGTGCTGACTACGAGCAGTACTTC.

This clone has ten or more counts. The chain employs TRBV10-3 and TRBJ2-7, with D perhaps matching TRBD1 or TRBD2 (7 bases each). The germline V and J ends were trimmed by 6 bases and 1 base, with 16 bases remaining between them. CDR1 and CDR2 (germline): ENHRY, SYGVKD. CDR3 length equals 15 residues. CDR3 loop: CAIRGGDRPSYEQYF. The CDR3 DNA follows: TGTGCCATCAGGGGGGGGGACAGACCATCCTACGAGCAGTACTTC.

The gene calls are TRBV6-6 and TRBJ1-6; 8 bases map to TRBD1. V shed 6 bases, J shed 7 bases, and the junction held 5 bases outside the gene matches. Germline lookup yields CDR1 MNHNY and CDR2 SVGAGI (reference sequence). The CDR3 length is 14 residues. CDR3 DNA: TGTGCCAGCAGCTCGGGACAGGTCAATTCACCCCTCCACTTT. Translated: CASSSGQVNSPLHF.

In the case of this clone: The sample has other DNA sequences that encode this CDR3 too. The V and J genes are TRBV6-4 and TRBJ2-6; possibly TRBD2 for D (5 bases). In germline, CDR1 is MRHNA, CDR2 SNTAGT. The length of the CDR3 is 15 residues. V lost 2 bases and J 0 bases, leaving 5 bases between the germline ends. This chain's CDR3 is CASSDEGSGANVLTF. CDR3 coding DNA: TGTGCCAGCAGTGACGAGGGCTCTGGGGCCAACGTCCTGACTTTC.

The V call is TRBV28, the J call TRBJ2-5, with TRBD2 matching 8 bases. After removal of 1 base from V and 4 bases from J, the junction contained 5 bases not matched to a gene. The germline CDR1 and CDR2 sequences are MDHEN and SYDVKM. CDR3 size: 15 residues. The CDR3 nucleotides are TGTGCCAGCAGTTTATCCGGGGGGGGTGGAGAGACCCAGTACTTC. Encoded protein: CASSLSGGGGETQYF.

This clone was seen only once. V is TRBV6-5 and J is TRBJ2-2, with 7 bases identical to TRBD2. The CDR3 is 12 residues long. The trim removed 6 bases at V and 6 bases at J, leaving 1 base unmatched. Germline CDR1 is MNHEY and CDR2 is SVGAGI. CDR3 region: CASRTSPGELFF. In nucleotides, the CDR3 is TGTGCCAGCAGGACTAGCCCCGGGGAGCTGTTTTTT.

This sequence joins TRBV28 and TRBJ2-7; 8 bases agree with TRBD1. The germline V gene encodes CDR1 MDHEN and CDR2 SYDVKM. J was trimmed by 2 bases and V by 8 bases; bases with no gene match: 14. The CDR3 contains 16 residues. CDR3 sequence (DNA): TGTGCCAGCCGAACCACCCGACAGGGGAAACCCTACGAGCAGTACTTC. It encodes CASRTTRQGKPYEQYF. Together with reference TRBV28 and TRBJ2-7, the CDR3 gives the full variable domain: DVKVTQSSRYLVKRTGEKVFLECVQDMDHENMFWYRQDPGLGLRLIYFSYDVKMKEKGDIPEGYSVSREKKERFSLILESASTNQTSMYLCASRTTRQGKPYEQYFGPGTRLTVT.

This sequence joins TRBV9 and TRBJ2-5; 7 bases are a match to TRBD2. CDR3 size: 16 residues. Per germline, CDR1 SGDLS and CDR2 YYNGEE. The junction had 7 bases not matched to a gene; V was cut back by 0 bases and J by 2 bases. This CDR3 reads CASSVGHGLDQETQYF. The CDR3 nucleotides read TGTGCCAGCAGCGTAGGGCACGGACTAGATCAAGAGACCCAGTACTTC.

In DNA, the CDR3 is TGTGCCAGCAGCTTTGGACTTAGCGGGGCTATCACAGATACGCAGTATTTT. Translated, it gives CASSFGLSGAITDTQYF. This chain links TRBV5-6 with TRBJ2-3, with TRBD2 matching 8 bases. Per the germline V gene, CDR1 is SGHDT and CDR2 is YYEEEE. The CDR3 is 17 amino acids. J lost 2 bases, V lost 2 bases, and 10 bases had no gene match. Full variable domain (remainder filled in from reference TRBV5-6 and TRBJ2-3): DAGVTQSPTHLIKTRGQQVTLRCSPKSGHDTVSWYQQALGQGPQFIFQYYEEEERQRGNFPDRFSGHQFPNYSSELNVNALLLGDSALYLCASSFGLSGAITDTQYFGPGTRLTVL.

This rearrangement joins TRBV6-1 to TRBJ1-1; D call uncertain. The CDR3 contains 12 residues. Germline assignment: CDR1 MNHNS and CDR2 SASEGT. Trimming removed 8 bases from V and 1 base from J, with 8 bases in between. The CDR3 protein is CASSLSNTEAFF. The CDR3 region has the DNA TGTGCCAGCTCTCTATCGAACACTGAAGCTTTCTTT.

The V and J genes are TRBV5-1 and TRBJ1-1; perhaps TRBD1 as D (5 bases). Germline lookup yields CDR1 SGHRS and CDR2 YFSETQ. V was trimmed by 0 bases and J by 3 bases, leaving 9 bases between them. The CDR3 totals 14 residues. The CDR3 DNA sequence: TGCGCCAGCAGCTTGGCCAGGGAGTACACTGAAGCTTTCTTT. Translated, it gives CASSLAREYTEAFF.